The 5 T cell receptor beta chains below were found in one sample sequenced in a study of Ad26.COV2.S vaccination and SARS-CoV-2 variants. Treatment described: roughly 20 received Ad26.COV2.S at low or high dose, single or two shots; 5 received placebo; per-sample allocation not given. Day 63 after the first injection of vaccine or placebo was the sampling time. Produced via immunoSEQ multiplex PCR; TCRdb's table is partial and in-frame only. This sample yields fewer than 800,000 clones, of which roughly 90% are seen a single time; about 1.5% belongs to the top ten. This specimen was peripheral blood, taken in a trial of Ad26.COV2.S vaccine versus placebo. The source is a person aged 18 to 59 who received the Ad26.COV2.S COVID-19 vaccine or a placebo.

The chain employs TRBV30 and TRBJ1-4; maybe TRBD1 (6 bases). V gave up 3 bases and J gave up 7 bases, with 12 bases separating them. The CDR3 loop spans 13 amino acids. The germline V gene encodes CDR1 GTSNPN and CDR2 SVGIG (reference sequence). The CDR3 here is CAWRPTGSEKLFF. DNA of the CDR3: TGTGCCTGGAGACCTACAGGGTCTGAAAAACTGTTTTTT.

The V gene is TRBV7-2, the J gene TRBJ2-5, with D uncertain. The V gene lost 0 bases and the J gene lost 5 bases, with 13 bases spanning the gap. The CDR3 sequence is 15 residues long. The germline V gene has CDR1 SGHTA and CDR2 FQGNSA. CDR3 sequence reads: CASSLAVLLGETQYF. CDR3 in DNA: TGTGCCAGCAGCTTAGCGGTCCTCCTGGGGGAGACCCAGTACTTC.

This clone was counted a single time. The chain carries TRBV3-1 (or the pseudogene TRBV3-2) and TRBJ1-5, with D perhaps matching TRBD1 (5 bases). This CDR3 contains 15 residues. Trimming pared 4 bases from V and 3 bases from J, leaving 13 bases between. Germline V gene data show CDR1 as LGHDT and CDR2 as YNNKEL (reference sequence). The chain's CDR3 is CASSPEAGHNQPQHF. CDR3 coding DNA: TGTGCCAGCAGCCCCGAAGCAGGGCACAATCAGCCCCAGCATTTT.

V and J are TRBV5-1 and TRBJ2-7, with 9 bases that match TRBD1. Germline lookup yields CDR1 SGHRS and CDR2 YFSETQ. This CDR3 is 13 amino acids long. Trimming at V came to 5 bases and at J to 4 bases, leaving 4 bases not matched to a gene. CDR3 coding DNA: TGCGCCAGCAGAAGGACAGGGGCGTACGAGCAGTACTTC. Protein product: CASRRTGAYEQYF.

V and J are TRBV5-6 and TRBJ2-1; TRBD2 matches at 12 bases. The CDR3 is 15 amino acids. Per the germline V gene, CDR1 is SGHDT and CDR2 is YYEEEE. Germline trimming cut 0 bases from V and 9 bases from J; bases unmatched to any gene: 4. CDR3 sequence reads: CASSLGLAGGAEQFF. The CDR3 bases are TGTGCCAGCAGCTTGGGGCTAGCGGGAGGGGCTGAGCAGTTCTTC.